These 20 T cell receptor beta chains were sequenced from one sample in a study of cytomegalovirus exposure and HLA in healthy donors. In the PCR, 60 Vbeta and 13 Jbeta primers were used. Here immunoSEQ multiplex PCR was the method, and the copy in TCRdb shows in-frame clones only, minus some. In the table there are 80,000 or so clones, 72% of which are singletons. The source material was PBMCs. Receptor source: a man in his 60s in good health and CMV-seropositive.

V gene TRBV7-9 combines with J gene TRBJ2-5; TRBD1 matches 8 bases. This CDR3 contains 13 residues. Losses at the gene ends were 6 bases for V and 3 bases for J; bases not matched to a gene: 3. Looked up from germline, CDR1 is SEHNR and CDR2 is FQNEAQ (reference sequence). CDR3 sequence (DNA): TGTGCCAGCAGGGACAGGGTGGAAGAGACCCAGTACTTC. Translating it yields CASRDRVEETQYF.

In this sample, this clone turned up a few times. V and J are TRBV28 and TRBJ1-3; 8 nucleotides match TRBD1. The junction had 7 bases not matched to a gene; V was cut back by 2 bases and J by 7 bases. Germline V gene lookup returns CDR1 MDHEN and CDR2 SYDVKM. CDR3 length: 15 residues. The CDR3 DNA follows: TGTGCCAGCAGTTTAAGTGGGACAGGAGCTAACACCATATATTTT. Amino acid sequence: CASSLSGTGANTIYF.

CDR3 sequence (DNA): TGCGCCAGCAGCTTGTTGGTAGACTACGAGCAGTACTTC. Its protein is CASSLLVDYEQYF. The chain is built from TRBV5-1 and TRBJ2-7, with D uncertain. V was pared by 1 base and J by 3 bases, with 8 bases between. CDR3 length: 13 amino acids. In germline, CDR1 is SGHRS, CDR2 YFSETQ.

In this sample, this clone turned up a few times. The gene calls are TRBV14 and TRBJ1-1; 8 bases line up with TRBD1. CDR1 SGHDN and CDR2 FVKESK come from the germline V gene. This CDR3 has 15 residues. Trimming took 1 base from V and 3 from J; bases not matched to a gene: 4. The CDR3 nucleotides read TGTGCCAGCAGCCAAGGTAGGACAGGGTACACTGAAGCTTTCTTT. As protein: CASSQGRTGYTEAFF.

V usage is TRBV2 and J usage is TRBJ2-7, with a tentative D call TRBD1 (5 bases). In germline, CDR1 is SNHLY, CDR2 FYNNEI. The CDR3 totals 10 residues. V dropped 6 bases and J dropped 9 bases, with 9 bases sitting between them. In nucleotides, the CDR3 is TGTGCCAGCAGGCAGGGATGGCAGTACTTC. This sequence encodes CASRQGWQYF.

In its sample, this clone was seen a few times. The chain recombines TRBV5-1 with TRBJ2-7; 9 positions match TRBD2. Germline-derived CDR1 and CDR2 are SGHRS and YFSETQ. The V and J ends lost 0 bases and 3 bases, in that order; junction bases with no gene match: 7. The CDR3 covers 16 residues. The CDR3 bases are TGCGCCAGCAGCTTGGTATTTGCGGGAGGGCTCTACGAGCAGTACTTC. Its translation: CASSLVFAGGLYEQYF.

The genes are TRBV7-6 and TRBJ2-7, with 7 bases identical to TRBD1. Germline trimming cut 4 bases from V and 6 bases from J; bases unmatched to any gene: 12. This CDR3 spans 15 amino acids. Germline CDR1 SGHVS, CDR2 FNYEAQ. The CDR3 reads CASSSPTTGRFEQYF. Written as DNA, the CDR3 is TGTGCCAGCAGCTCCCCGACGACAGGGAGATTCGAGCAGTACTTC.

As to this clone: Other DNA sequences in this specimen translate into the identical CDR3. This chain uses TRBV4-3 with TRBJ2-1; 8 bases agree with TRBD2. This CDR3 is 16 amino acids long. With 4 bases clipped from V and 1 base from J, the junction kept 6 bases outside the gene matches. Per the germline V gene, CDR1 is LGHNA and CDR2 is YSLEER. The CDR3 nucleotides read TGCGCCAGCAGCCGGATACTAGCGGCGTCCTACAATGAGCAGTTCTTC. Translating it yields CASSRILAASYNEQFF.

The DNA for the CDR3 is TGTGCCAGCAGTTCAGCCTACAATGAGCAGTTCTTC. It yields the protein CASSSAYNEQFF. This sequence joins TRBV6-5 and TRBJ2-1; D call uncertain. The germline V gene encodes CDR1 MNHEY and CDR2 SVGAGI. This CDR3 contains 12 residues. Trimming removed 4 bases from V and 2 bases from J, with 3 bases in between.

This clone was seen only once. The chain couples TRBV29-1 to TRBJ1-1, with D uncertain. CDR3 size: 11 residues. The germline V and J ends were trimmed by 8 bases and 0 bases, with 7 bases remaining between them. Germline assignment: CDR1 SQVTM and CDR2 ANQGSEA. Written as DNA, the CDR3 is TGCAGCTTCTACCTGAACACTGAAGCTTTCTTT. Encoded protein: CSFYLNTEAFF.

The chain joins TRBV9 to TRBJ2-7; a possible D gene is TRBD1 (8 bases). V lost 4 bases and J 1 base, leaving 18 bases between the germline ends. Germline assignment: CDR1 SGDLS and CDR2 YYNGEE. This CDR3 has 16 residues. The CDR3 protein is CASSPKGGDRSYEQYF. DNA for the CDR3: TGTGCCAGCAGCCCTAAAGGGGGGGACAGGTCCTACGAGCAGTACTTC.

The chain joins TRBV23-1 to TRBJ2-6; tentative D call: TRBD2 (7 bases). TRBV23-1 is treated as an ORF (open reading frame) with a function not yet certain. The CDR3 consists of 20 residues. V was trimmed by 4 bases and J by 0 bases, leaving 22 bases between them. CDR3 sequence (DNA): TGCGCCAGCAGTCCCCCGCGGGTGGGAGGGGGACTCTCTGGGGCCAACGTCCTGACTTTC. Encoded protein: CASSPPRVGGGLSGANVLTF.

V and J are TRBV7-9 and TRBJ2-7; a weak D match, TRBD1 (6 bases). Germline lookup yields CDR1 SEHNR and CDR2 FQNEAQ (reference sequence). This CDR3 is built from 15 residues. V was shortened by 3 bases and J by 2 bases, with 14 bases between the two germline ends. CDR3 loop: CASSFPQGGTYEQYF. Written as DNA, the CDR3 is TGTGCCAGCAGCTTCCCACAGGGTGGAACCTACGAGCAGTACTTC.

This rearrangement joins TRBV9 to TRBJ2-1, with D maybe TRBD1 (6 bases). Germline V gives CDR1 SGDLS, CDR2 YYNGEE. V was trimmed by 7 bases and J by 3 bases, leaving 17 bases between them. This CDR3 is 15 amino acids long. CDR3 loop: CASGDNSGNYNEQFF. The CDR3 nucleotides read TGTGCCAGCGGGGACAACTCAGGGAACTACAATGAGCAGTTCTTC.

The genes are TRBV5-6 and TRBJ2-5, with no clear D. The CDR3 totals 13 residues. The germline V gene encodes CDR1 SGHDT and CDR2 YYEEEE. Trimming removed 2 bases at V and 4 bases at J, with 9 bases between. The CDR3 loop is CASSFSTVETQYF. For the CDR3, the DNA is TGTGCCAGCAGCTTTTCCACAGTAGAGACCCAGTACTTC.

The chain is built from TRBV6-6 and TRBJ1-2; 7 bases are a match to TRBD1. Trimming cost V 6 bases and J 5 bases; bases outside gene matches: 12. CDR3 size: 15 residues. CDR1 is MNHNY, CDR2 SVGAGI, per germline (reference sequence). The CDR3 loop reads CASSRFVTGEYGYTF. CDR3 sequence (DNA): TGTGCCAGCAGCCGCTTCGTTACAGGGGAATATGGCTACACCTTC.

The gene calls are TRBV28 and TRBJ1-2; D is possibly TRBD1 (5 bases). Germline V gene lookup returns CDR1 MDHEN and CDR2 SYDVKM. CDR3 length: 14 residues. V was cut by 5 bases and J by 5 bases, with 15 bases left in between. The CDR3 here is CASSPRGLRYGYTF. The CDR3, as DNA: TGTGCCAGCAGTCCGCGGGGACTGAGGTATGGCTACACCTTC.

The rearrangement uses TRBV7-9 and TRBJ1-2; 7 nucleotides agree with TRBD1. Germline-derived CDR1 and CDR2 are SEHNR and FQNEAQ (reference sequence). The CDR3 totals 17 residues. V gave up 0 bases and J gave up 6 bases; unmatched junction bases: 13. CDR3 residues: CASSLALGTEERDGYTF. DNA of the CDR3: TGTGCCAGCAGCTTAGCGTTGGGGACAGAAGAAAGGGATGGCTACACCTTC.

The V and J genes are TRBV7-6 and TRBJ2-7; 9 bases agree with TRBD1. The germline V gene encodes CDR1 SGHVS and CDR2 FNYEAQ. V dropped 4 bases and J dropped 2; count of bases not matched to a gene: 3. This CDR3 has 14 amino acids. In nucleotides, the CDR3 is TGTGCCAGCAGCTCCGGGACAGGGACCTACGAGCAGTACTTC. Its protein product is CASSSGTGTYEQYF.

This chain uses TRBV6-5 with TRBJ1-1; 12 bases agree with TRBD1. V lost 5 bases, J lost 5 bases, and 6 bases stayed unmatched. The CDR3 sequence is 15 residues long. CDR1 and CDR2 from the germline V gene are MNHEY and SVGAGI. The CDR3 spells CASSTGTGGWTEAFF. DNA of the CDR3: TGTGCCAGCAGTACAGGGACAGGGGGCTGGACTGAAGCTTTCTTT.